This T cell receptor beta chain comes out of a study of blood T cell repertoires in COVID-19. Overall study: Sites in the United States, Italy and Spain provided acute and convalescent COVID-19 samples.

The assay was immunoSEQ multiplex PCR, and TCRdb's table has in-frame clones only and misses some. The sample lists about 110,000 clones, approximately 80% seen once, with approximately 10% in the top ten. V shed 6 bases, J shed 3 bases, and the junction held 5 bases outside the gene matches. The CDR3 is 14 amino acids. CDR1 MDHEN and CDR2 SYDVKM come from the germline V gene. The V and J genes are TRBV28 and TRBJ2-7, with 10 bases aligning to TRBD1. The material sequenced was peripheral blood. This receptor was taken from a woman in her sixties or seventies with acute or convalescent COVID-19. The CDR3 DNA follows: TGTGCCAGCAGCCCCGGGACAGGGGTCTACGAGCAGTACTTC. Residues: CASSPGTGVYEQYF.